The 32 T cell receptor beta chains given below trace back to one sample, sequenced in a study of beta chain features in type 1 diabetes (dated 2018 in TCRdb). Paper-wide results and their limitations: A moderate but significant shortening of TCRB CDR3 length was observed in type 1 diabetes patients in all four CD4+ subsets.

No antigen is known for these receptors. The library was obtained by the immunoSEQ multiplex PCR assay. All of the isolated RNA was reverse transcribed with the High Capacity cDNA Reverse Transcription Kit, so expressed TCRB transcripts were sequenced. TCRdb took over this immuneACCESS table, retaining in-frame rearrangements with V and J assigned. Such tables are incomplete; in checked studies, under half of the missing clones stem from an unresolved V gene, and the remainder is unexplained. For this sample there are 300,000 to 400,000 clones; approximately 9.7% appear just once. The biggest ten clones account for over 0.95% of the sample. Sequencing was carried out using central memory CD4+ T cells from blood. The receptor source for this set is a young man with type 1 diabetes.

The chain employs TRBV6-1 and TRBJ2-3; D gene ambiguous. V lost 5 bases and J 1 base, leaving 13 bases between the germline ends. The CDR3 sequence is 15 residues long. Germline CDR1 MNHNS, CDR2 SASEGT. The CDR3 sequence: CASSPSTAGTDTQYF. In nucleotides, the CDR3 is TGTGCCAGCAGTCCCTCCACTGCTGGCACAGATACGCAGTATTTT.

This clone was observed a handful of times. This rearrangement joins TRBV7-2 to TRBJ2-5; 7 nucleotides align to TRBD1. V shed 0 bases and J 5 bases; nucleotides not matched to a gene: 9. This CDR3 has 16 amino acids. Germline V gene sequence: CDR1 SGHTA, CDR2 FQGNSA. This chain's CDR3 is CASSLAPTGSGETQYF. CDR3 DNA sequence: TGTGCCAGCAGCTTAGCGCCGACAGGGAGTGGCGAGACCCAGTACTTC.

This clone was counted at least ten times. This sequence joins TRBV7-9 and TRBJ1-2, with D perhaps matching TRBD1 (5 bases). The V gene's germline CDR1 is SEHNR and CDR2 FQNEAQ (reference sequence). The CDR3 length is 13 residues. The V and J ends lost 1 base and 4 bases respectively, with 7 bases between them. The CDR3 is CASSLGGVYGYTF. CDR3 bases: TGTGCCAGCAGCTTAGGAGGGGTCTATGGCTACACCTTC.

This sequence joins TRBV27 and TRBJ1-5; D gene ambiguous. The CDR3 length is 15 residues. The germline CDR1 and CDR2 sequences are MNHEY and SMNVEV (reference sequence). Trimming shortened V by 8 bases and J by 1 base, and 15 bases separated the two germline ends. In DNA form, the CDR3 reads TGTGCCAGCTCGCACAAGGCCTTAAGCAATCAGCCCCAGCATTTT. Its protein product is CASSHKALSNQPQHF.

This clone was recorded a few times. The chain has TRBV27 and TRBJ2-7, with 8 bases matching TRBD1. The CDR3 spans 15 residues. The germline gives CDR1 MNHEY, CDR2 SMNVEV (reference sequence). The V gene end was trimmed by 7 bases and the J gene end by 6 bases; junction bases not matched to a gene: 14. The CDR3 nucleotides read TGTGCCAGCACTTACCGAAGTGACAGGGGCTCCGAGCAGTACTTC. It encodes CASTYRSDRGSEQYF.

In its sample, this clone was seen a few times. This CDR3 reads CASSGTASSGNTIYF. The DNA of the CDR3 is TGTGCCAGCTCGGGGACAGCGTCCTCTGGAAACACCATATATTTT. The chain has TRBV2 and TRBJ1-3; TRBD1 aligns across 7 bases. J was trimmed by 0 bases and V by 8 bases; bases with no gene match: 7. Germline CDR1 and CDR2: SNHLY and FYNNEI. This CDR3 has 15 residues. The entire variable domain, with the rest obtained from reference TRBV2 and TRBJ1-3, is as follows: EPEVTQTPSHQVTQMGQEVILRCVPISNHLYFYWYRQILGQKVEFLVSFYNNEISEKSEIFDDQFSVERPDGSNFTLKIRSTKLEDSAMYFCASSGTASSGNTIYFGEGSWLTVV.

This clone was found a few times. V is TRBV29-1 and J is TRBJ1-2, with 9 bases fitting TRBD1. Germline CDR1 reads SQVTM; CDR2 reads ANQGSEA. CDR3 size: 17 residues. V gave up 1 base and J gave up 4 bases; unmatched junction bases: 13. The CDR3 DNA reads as TGCAGCGTTGAAGGGGGACAGGGCACGTCCTCTACCTATGGCTACACCTTC. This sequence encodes CSVEGGQGTSSTYGYTF. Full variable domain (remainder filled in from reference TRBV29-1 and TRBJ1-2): SAVISQKPSRDICQRGTSLTIQCQVDSQVTMMFWYRQQPGQSLTLIATANQGSEATYESGFVIDKFPISRPNLTFSTLTVSNMSPEDSSIYLCSVEGGQGTSSTYGYTFGSGTRLTVV.

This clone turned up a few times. As DNA, the CDR3 is TGTGCCAGCAGCGGCACGGGGGGCTACACCTTC. Its translation is CASSGTGGYTF. The chain combines TRBV7-8 with TRBJ1-2; D call uncertain. The length of the CDR3 is 11 residues. V was pared by 5 bases and J by 8 bases, with 9 bases between. From germline, CDR1 is SGHVS and CDR2 FQNEAQ.

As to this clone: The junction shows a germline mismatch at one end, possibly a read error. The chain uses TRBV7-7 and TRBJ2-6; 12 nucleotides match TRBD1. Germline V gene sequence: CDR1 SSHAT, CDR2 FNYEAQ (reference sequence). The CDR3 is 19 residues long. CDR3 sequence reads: CASSLNSGQGAGGANVLTF. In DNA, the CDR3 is TGTGCTAGCAGCCTTAATTCGGGACAGGGGGCAGGTGGGGCCAACGTCCTGACTTTC.

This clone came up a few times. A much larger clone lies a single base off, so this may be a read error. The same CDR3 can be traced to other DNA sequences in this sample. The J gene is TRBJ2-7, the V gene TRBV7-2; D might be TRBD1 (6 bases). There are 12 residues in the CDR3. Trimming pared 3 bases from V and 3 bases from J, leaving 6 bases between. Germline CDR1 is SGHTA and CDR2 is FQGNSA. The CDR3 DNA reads TGTGCCAGCAGCTTGACAGGCTACGAGCAGTACTTC. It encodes CASSLTGYEQYF.

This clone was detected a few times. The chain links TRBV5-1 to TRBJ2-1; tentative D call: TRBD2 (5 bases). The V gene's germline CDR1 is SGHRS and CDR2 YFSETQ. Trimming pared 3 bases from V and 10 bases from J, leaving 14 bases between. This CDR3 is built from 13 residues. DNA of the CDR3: TGCGCCAGCAGCTACCGGGAAGGACGAGAGCAGTTCTTC. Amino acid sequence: CASSYREGREQFF.

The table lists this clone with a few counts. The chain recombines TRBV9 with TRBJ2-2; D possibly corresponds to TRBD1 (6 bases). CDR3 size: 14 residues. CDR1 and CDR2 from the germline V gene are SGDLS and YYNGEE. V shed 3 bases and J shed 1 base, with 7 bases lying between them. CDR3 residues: CASSAGENTGELFF. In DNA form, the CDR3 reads TGTGCCAGCAGCGCAGGGGAGAACACCGGGGAGCTGTTTTTT.

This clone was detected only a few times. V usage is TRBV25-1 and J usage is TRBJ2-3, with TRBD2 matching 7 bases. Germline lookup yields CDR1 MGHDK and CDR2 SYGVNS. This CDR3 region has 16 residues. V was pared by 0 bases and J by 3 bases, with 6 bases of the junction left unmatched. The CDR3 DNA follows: TGTGCCAGCAGTGAATATGGGAGGGGTTCAACAGATACGCAGTATTTT. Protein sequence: CASSEYGRGSTDTQYF. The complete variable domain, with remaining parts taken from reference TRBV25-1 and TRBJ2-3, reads EADIYQTPRYLVIGTGKKITLECSQTMGHDKMYWYQQDPGMELHLIHYSYGVNSTEKGDLSSESTVSRIRTEHFPLTLESARPSHTSQYLCASSEYGRGSTDTQYFGPGTRLTVL.

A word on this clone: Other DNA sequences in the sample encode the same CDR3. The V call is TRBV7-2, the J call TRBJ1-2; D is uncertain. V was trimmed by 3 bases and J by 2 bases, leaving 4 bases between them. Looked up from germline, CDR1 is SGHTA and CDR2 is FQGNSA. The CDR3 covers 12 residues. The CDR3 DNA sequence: TGTGCCAGCAGCTTGGTAAACTATGGCTACACCTTC. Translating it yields CASSLVNYGYTF.

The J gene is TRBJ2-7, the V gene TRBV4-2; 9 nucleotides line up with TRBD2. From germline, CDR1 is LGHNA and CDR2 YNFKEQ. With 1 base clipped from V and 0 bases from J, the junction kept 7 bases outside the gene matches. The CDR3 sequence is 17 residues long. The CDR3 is CASSQAQTSGGSYEQYF. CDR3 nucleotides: TGTGCCAGCAGCCAAGCCCAGACTAGCGGTGGCTCCTACGAGCAGTACTTC.

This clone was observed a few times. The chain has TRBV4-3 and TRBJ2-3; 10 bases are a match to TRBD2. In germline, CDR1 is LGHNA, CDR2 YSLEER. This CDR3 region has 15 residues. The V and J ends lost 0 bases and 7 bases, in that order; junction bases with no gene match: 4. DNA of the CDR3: TGCGCCAGCAGCCAAGAAGTAGCGGGGGGAAATACGCAGTATTTT. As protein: CASSQEVAGGNTQYF.

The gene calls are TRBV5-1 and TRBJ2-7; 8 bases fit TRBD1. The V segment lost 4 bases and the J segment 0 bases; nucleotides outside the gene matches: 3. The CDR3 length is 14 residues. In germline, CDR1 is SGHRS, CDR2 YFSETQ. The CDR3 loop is CASSEQGVSYEQYF. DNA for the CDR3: TGCGCCAGCAGCGAACAGGGGGTCTCCTACGAGCAGTACTTC.

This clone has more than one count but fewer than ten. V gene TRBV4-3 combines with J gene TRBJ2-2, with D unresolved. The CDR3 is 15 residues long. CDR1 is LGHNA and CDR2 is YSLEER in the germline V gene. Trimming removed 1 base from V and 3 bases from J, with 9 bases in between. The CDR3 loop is CASSQVSRYTGELFF. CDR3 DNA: TGCGCCAGCAGCCAAGTCTCCAGATACACCGGGGAGCTGTTTTTT.

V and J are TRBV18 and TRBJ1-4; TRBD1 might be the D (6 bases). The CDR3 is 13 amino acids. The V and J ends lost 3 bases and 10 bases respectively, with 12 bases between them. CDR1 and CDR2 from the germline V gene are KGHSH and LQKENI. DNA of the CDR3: TGTGCCAGCTCACCTATCAAGGGGGGAAAACTGTTTTTT. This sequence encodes CASSPIKGGKLFF.

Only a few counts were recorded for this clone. In DNA, the CDR3 is TGTGCCAGCTCACCCGGGACAATAGGCACTGAAGCTTTCTTT. Translating gives CASSPGTIGTEAFF. This sequence joins TRBV18 and TRBJ1-1, with D perhaps matching TRBD1 (6 bases). V shed 3 bases and J shed 4 bases, with 12 bases lying between them. The CDR3 extends over 14 amino acids. Germline V lookup: CDR1 KGHSH, CDR2 LQKENI.

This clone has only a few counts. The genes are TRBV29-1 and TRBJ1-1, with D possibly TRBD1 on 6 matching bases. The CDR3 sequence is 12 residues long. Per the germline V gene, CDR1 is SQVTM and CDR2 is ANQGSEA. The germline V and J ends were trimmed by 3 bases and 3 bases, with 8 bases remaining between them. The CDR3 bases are TGCAGCGTTGAGCCAGGGGACACTGAAGCTTTCTTT. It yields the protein CSVEPGDTEAFF.

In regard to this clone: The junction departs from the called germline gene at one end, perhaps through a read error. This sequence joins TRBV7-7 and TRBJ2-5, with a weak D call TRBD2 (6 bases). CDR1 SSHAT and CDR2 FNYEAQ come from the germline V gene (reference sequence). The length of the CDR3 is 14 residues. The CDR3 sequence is CASSPTLAEETQYF. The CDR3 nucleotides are TGTGCTAGCAGCCCCACTTTAGCGGAGGAGACCCAGTACTTC.

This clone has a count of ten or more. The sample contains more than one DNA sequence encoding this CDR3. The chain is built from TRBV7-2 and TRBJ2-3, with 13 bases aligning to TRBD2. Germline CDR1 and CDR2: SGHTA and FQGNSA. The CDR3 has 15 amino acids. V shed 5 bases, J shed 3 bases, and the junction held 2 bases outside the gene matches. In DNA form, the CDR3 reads TGTGCCAGCAGCCAGGGACTAGCGGGGACAGATACGCAGTATTTT. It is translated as CASSQGLAGTDTQYF.

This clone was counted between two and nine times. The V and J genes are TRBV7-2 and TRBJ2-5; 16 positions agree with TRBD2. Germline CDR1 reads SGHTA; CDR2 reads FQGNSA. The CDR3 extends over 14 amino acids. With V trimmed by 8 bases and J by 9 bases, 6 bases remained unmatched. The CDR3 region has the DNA TGTGCCAGCCATTCCGGGACTAGCGGGGGGGCCCAGTACTTC. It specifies CASHSGTSGGAQYF.

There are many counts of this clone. The CDR3 DNA reads TGTGCCAGCAGAGAGACCCAGTACTTC. This encodes CASRETQYF. The V and J genes are TRBV3-2 and TRBJ2-5. TRBV3-2 corresponds to a pseudogene. The CDR3 has 9 residues.

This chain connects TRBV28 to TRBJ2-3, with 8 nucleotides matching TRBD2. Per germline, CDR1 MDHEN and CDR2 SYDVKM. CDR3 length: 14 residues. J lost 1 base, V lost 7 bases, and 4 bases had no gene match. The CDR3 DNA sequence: TGTGCCAGCATCTCCGGGGGGGGCACAGATACGCAGTATTTT. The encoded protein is CASISGGGTDTQYF.

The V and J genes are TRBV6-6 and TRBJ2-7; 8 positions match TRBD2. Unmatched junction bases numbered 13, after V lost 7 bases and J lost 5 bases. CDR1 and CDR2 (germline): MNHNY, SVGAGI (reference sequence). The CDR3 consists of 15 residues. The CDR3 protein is CASTEGTRQGHEQYF. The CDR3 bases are TGTGCCAGCACAGAAGGGACTAGACAAGGCCACGAGCAGTACTTC.

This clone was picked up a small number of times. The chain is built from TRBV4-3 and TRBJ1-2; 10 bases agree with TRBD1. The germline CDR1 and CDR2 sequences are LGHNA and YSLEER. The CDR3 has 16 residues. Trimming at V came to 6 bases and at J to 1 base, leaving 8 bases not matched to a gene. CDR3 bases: TGCGCCAGCAGTTCGACAGGGGGCCCTCTTAACTATGGCTACACCTTC. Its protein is CASSSTGGPLNYGYTF.

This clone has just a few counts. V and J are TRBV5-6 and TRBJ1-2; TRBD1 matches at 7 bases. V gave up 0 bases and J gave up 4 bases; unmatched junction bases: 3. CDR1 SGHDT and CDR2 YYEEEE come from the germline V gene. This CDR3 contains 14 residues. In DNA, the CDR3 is TGTGCCAGCAGCTTGGGACAGGGTGCCTATGGCTACACCTTC. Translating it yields CASSLGQGAYGYTF.

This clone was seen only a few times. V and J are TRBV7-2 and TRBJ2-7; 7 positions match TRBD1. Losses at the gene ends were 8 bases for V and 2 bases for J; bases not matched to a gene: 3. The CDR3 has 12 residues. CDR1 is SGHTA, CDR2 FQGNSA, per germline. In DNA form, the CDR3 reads TGTGCCAGCGGACAGGAGGCCTACGAGCAGTACTTC. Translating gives CASGQEAYEQYF.

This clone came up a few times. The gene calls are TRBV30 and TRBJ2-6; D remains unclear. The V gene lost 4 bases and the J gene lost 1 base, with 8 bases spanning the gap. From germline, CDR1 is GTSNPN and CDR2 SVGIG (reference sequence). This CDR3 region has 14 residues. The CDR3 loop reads CAWKEWSGANVLTF. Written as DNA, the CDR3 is TGTGCCTGGAAAGAATGGTCTGGGGCCAACGTCCTGACTTTC.

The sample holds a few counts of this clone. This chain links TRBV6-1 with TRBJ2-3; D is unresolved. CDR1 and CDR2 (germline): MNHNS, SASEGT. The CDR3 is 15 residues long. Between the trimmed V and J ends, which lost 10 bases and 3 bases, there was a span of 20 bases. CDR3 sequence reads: CATSRQQSVTDTQYF. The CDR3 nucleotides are TGTGCCACGTCCCGGCAGCAGTCTGTTACAGATACGCAGTATTTT.